The rows below give T cell receptor beta chains drawn from one sample of a study of cytomegalovirus exposure and HLA in healthy donors. Clones were sequenced by immunoSEQ multiplex PCR, and TCRdb holds only the in-frame ones, with some missing. The sample shows around 150,000 clones, roughly 80% of them seen only once. The sample taken for sequencing was PBMCs. These receptors were taken from a man aged 45 to 65 in good health and CMV-seropositive. CDR3s include the opening cysteine and the closing phenylalanine or tryptophan. D genes are given only for firm matches. Only some rows state a clone size, as once, few, many or a class for expanded clones.

>TRBJ1-2|TRBD1|TRBV6-5|-
CASSSRTGSHYGYTF
TGTGCCAGCAGTTCCCGGACAGGGTCTCACTATGGCTACACCTTC
>TRBJ2-1|TRBD2|TRBV14|-
CASSPKTGRSREGEQFF
TGTGCCAGCAGCCCTAAAACGGGACGGAGTCGGGAGGGTGAGCAGTTCTTC
>TRBJ2-7|-|TRBV7-9|-
CASSLGHRVGCEQYF
TGTGCCAGCAGCTTAGGTCACAGGGTAGGATGCGAGCAGTACTTC
>TRBJ2-1|-|TRBV21-1|-
CASRTVSGLAGGPDNEQFF
TGTGCCAGCAGGACAGTAAGCGGCCTAGCGGGAGGGCCCGACAATGAGCAGTTCTTC
>TRBJ1-2|-|TRBV7-9|-
CASSLEQGLYGYTF
TGTGCCAGCAGCTTAGAACAGGGCCTCTATGGCTACACCTTC
>TRBJ2-5|-|TRBV28|-
CASSRPLGTQYF
TGTGCCAGCAGTCGACCTCTAGGGACCCAGTACTTC
>TRBJ2-7|TRBD1|TRBV5-4|-
CASSLLRDSSYEQYF
TGTGCCAGCAGCTTACTCCGGGACAGCTCCTACGAGCAGTACTTC
>TRBJ1-5|-|TRBV7-9|-
CASSLTAGDQPQHF
TGTGCCAGCAGCTTGACAGCAGGGGATCAGCCCCAGCATTTT
>TRBJ1-5|-|TRBV6-1|once
CASTLQGGVGQPQHF
TGTGCCAGCACCCTCCAGGGCGGTGTGGGCCAGCCCCAGCATTTT
>TRBJ1-2|-|TRBV7-8|once
CASSLGVTGGYTF
TGTGCCAGCAGCTTAGGCGTGACAGGAGGCTACACCTTC
>TRBJ2-7|TRBD2|TRBV9|-
CASSTIAGTYEQYF
TGTGCCAGCAGCACCATAGCGGGGACCTACGAGCAGTACTTC
>TRBJ1-2|-|TRBV5-6|-
CASSPGTSTLGYTF
TGTGCCAGCAGCCCAGGAACTTCCACCCTAGGCTACACCTTC
>TRBJ2-7|TRBD2|TRBV27|-
CASSLRTRDDEQYF
TGTGCCAGCAGTTTAAGGACTAGGGACGACGAGCAGTACTTC
>TRBJ2-1|-|TRBV4-1|-
CASSQAPYNEQFF
TGCGCCAGCAGCCAAGCTCCCTACAATGAGCAGTTCTTC
>TRBJ2-1|TRBD2|TRBV5-1|-
CASRLAGTEQFF
TGCGCCAGCAGGTTAGCGGGGACTGAGCAGTTCTTC
>TRBJ2-7|-|TRBV7-2|-
CASRPASEIYEQYF
TGTGCCAGCAGGCCGGCTAGCGAGATCTACGAGCAGTACTTC
>TRBJ1-2|-|TRBV5-1|-
CASSLWGTNHGYTF
TGCGCCAGCAGCTTGTGGGGGACTAACCATGGCTACACCTTC
>TRBJ2-1|TRBD2|TRBV7-9|-
CASSPPHGTNSYNEQFF
TGTGCCAGCAGCCCTCCACACGGGACTAACTCCTACAATGAGCAGTTCTTC
>TRBJ2-1|-|TRBV5-6|once
CASSLGAYNEQFF
TGTGCCAGCAGCTTGGGGGCGTACAATGAGCAGTTCTTC
>TRBJ1-6|-|TRBV6-5|-
CASKGQRNNSPLHF
TGTGCCAGCAAAGGACAGAGAAATAATTCACCCCTCCACTTT
>TRBJ1-6|TRBD1|TRBV7-2|-
CASRTGTGGVSSPLHF
TGTGCCAGCAGGACCGGGACAGGGGGCGTAAGTTCACCCCTCCACTTT
>TRBJ2-2|-|TRBV5-1|-
CASSQPLRGKTPGELFF
TGCGCCAGCAGCCAGCCCCTCAGGGGCAAGACGCCCGGGGAGCTGTTTTTT
>TRBJ1-1|-|TRBV10-3|few
CAISDMRERMNTEAFF
TGTGCCATCAGTGATATGAGGGAACGGATGAACACTGAAGCTTTCTTT
>TRBJ1-1|-|TRBV7-3|few
CASSLTSGRTEAFF
TGTGCCAGCAGCTTAACGTCAGGTAGGACTGAAGCTTTCTTT
>TRBJ2-7|-|TRBV4-1|-
CASSQVGDYEQYF
TGCGCCAGCAGCCAAGTCGGAGACTACGAGCAGTACTTC
>TRBJ2-1|TRBD2|TRBV15|-
CATSRDISGGAPEQFF
TGTGCCACCAGCAGAGATATCAGCGGGGGGGCCCCTGAGCAGTTCTTC
>TRBJ2-1|-|TRBV11-3|-
CASSLIWGSNEQFF
TGTGCCAGCAGCCTAATATGGGGCTCCAATGAGCAGTTCTTC
>TRBJ2-7|-|TRBV2|-
CASTGLRASEQYF
TGTGCCAGCACCGGCCTCAGGGCCTCCGAGCAGTACTTC
>TRBJ2-2|TRBD1|TRBV9|once
CASSGARQGYTGELFF
TGTGCCAGCAGCGGCGCTCGACAGGGCTACACCGGGGAGCTGTTTTTT
>TRBJ2-7|TRBD2|TRBV27|-
CASSFSGGPEYEQYF
TGTGCCAGCAGTTTTAGCGGGGGGCCCGAGTACGAGCAGTACTTC
>TRBJ1-3|-|TRBV6-4|-
CASSESVNSGNTIYF
TGTGCCAGCAGTGAATCGGTGAACTCTGGAAACACCATATATTTT
>TRBJ2-1|TRBD2|TRBV5-1|-
CASSLVTSGRPEQFF
TGCGCCAGCAGCTTGGTGACTAGCGGGAGGCCAGAGCAGTTCTTC
>TRBJ1-1|-|TRBV5-4|-
CASSRSAGRNTEAFF
TGTGCCAGCAGCAGGAGCGCGGGGAGGAACACTGAAGCTTTCTTT
>TRBJ2-1|-|TRBV28|-
CASSRGTSSYNEQFF
TGTGCCAGCAGTCGAGGGACAAGCTCCTACAATGAGCAGTTCTTC
>TRBJ2-3|-|TRBV5-4|-
CASSLEAGGSTDTQYF
TGTGCCAGCAGCTTGGAGGCCGGGGGATCCACAGATACGCAGTATTTT
>TRBJ2-7|TRBD2|TRBV7-8|-
CASSFRGLDSSYEQYF
TGTGCCAGCAGCTTTAGGGGACTAGACAGCTCCTACGAGCAGTACTTC
>TRBJ2-5|TRBD2|TRBV6-5|-
CASSKLAGAQETQYF
TGTGCCAGCAGTAAACTAGCGGGGGCCCAAGAGACCCAGTACTTC
>TRBJ2-1|-|TRBV19|-
CASATPGLPGVVEQFF
TGTGCCAGCGCCACCCCCGGACTCCCGGGGGTGGTGGAGCAGTTCTTC
>TRBJ2-3|TRBD2|TRBV30|-
CAWSVGLAGEPGDTQYF
TGTGCCTGGAGTGTAGGCCTAGCGGGGGAGCCTGGAGATACGCAGTATTTT
>TRBJ2-2|-|TRBV2|-
CASSSSETGELFF
TGTGCCAGCAGCTCCTCCGAGACCGGGGAGCTGTTTTTT
>TRBJ1-5|TRBD1|TRBV7-8|-
CASSLVRDRGGLGNQPQHF
TGTGCCAGCAGCTTAGTTCGGGACAGGGGTGGATTGGGCAATCAGCCCCAGCATTTT
>TRBJ1-2|-|TRBV7-3|-
CASSLTKLGDSYTF
TGTGCCAGCAGCTTAACGAAGCTGGGGGACAGCTACACCTTC
>TRBJ2-7|TRBD1|TRBV5-4|-
CASSPKRTGTYEQYF
TGTGCCAGCAGCCCCAAGAGGACAGGGACCTACGAGCAGTACTTC
>TRBJ1-5|-|TRBV11-2|-
CASSLDRNQPQHF
TGTGCCAGCAGCTTAGACAGAAATCAGCCCCAGCATTTT
>TRBJ2-2|-|TRBV4-1|-
CASSQPLPNTGELFF
TGCGCCAGCAGCCAACCTCTACCGAACACCGGGGAGCTGTTTTTT
>TRBJ2-7|TRBD2|TRBV14|few
CASSQVSSGFYEQYF
TGTGCCAGCAGCCAAGTGTCTAGCGGGTTCTACGAGCAGTACTTC
>TRBJ2-2|TRBD2|TRBV6-1|-
CASSEVLAGGPGTGELFF
TGTGCCAGCAGTGAAGTCCTAGCGGGAGGGCCGGGCACCGGGGAGCTGTTTTTT
>TRBJ2-1|TRBD2|TRBV19|-
CASSKLAGGVNEQFF
TGTGCCAGTAGTAAACTAGCGGGAGGCGTCAATGAGCAGTTCTTC
>TRBJ2-3|TRBD2|TRBV4-3|-
CASSQVKASGGYTDTQYF
TGCGCCAGCAGCCAAGTAAAGGCTAGCGGGGGGTACACAGATACGCAGTATTTT
>TRBJ2-2|TRBD1|TRBV30|-
CAWEGTASTGELFF
TGTGCCTGGGAAGGGACAGCGAGCACCGGGGAGCTGTTTTTT
>TRBJ1-1|TRBD1|TRBV6-5|-
CASSPGQGVYTEAFF
TGTGCCAGCAGTCCGGGACAGGGGGTCTACACTGAAGCTTTCTTT
>TRBJ1-2|-|TRBV7-2|-
CASSGTIYGYTF
TGTGCCAGCAGCGGGACAATCTATGGCTACACCTTC
>TRBJ2-7|TRBD2|TRBV10-3|-
CAISESLAGPYEQYF
TGTGCCATCAGTGAGTCGCTAGCGGGACCCTACGAGCAGTACTTC
>TRBJ1-6|-|TRBV5-4|-
CASSLGAGSSPLHF
TGTGCCAGCAGCTTGGGAGCGGGGAGTTCACCCCTCCACTTT
>TRBJ1-2|-|TRBV19|-
CASSPLLGLEGYTF
TGTGCCAGTAGCCCCCTCCTGGGGCTGGAGGGCTACACCTTC